The clone carrying this T cell receptor (beta chain) was seen only a few times. These data are taken from a study of early T cells in non-severe SARS-CoV-2 infection. Background on the study: RNA in bulk from unsorted whole blood was sequenced, and chains were unpaired.

The TCR library protocol was used to attach unique molecular identifiers. These identifiers were attached to individual cDNA molecules. TCRdb called the 5' RACE reads again in MiXCR, with one record for every CDR3 protein. The sample has 40,000 to 50,000 distinct CDR3 sequences; 7.1% are singletons. J lost 1 base, V lost 5 bases, and 5 bases had no gene match. Germline lookup yields CDR1 GTSNPN and CDR2 SVGIG (reference sequence). There are 14 residues in the CDR3. The sequenced material came from whole blood. The chain is built from TRBV30 and TRBJ2-3, with 8 nucleotides matching TRBD2. This clonotype was obtained from an adult who was a healthcare worker with PCR-confirmed SARS-CoV-2 infection or an uninfected control (not recorded which). The CDR3 loop is CAWELAARTDTQYF. The CDR3 DNA sequence: TGTGCCTGGGAACTAGCGGCCCGCACAGATACGCAGTATTTT.